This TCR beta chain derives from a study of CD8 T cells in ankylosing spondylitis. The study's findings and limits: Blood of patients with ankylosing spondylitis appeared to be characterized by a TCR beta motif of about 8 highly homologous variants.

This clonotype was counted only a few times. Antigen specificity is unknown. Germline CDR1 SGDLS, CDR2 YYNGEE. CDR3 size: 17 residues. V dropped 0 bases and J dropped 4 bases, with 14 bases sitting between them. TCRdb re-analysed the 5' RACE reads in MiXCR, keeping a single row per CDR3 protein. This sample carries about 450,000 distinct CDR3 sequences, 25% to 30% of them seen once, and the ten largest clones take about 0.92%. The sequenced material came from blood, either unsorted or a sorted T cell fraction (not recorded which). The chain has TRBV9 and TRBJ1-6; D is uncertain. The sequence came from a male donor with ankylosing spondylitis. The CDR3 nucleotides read TGTGCCAGCAGCGTAGAAGTCGAAACCCGATATAATTCACCCCTCCACTTT. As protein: CASSVEVETRYNSPLHF.